This note documents a single T cell receptor (beta chain) sequence. This sample is drawn from a study of blood T cell repertoires in COVID-19. Overall study context: Spain, Italy and the United States supplied samples that represented acute and convalescent COVID-19.

The assay was immunoSEQ multiplex PCR, and TCRdb's table has in-frame clones only and misses some. The sample has almost 250,000 clones, approximately 85% seen once; the top ten hold over 7.5%. This CDR3 comprises 14 residues. Germline CDR1 reads LNHDA; CDR2 reads SQIVND (reference sequence). Trimming cost V 6 bases and J 1 base, with 12 bases left between them. In assigning cohorts, the study relied on participant-reported clinical history. This sequence joins TRBV19 and TRBJ1-1, with unresolved D. The TCR originated in a woman in her fifties or sixties with acute COVID-19. Sequenced sample: PBMCs or T cells enriched from blood (not recorded which). CDR3 loop: CASSPRDKNTEAFF. The CDR3 DNA reads as TGTGCCAGTAGCCCCCGTGACAAGAACACTGAAGCTTTCTTT.